Listed below are T cell receptor beta chains from one sample, sequenced in a study of blood T cell repertoires in COVID-19. Measured with immunoSEQ multiplex PCR; TCRdb has only the in-frame clones, and not every one. The data contain just over 95,000 clones, about 81% of them singletons. The specimen was peripheral blood. Receptors were obtained from a man older than 75 with acute or convalescent COVID-19. Each CDR3 is given without its conserved first and last residue. The order of the fields is D gene, J gene, clone size, V gene, CDR3 protein. The D gene is left open where the match is weak. Clone size is stated in some rows and not others, as once, few, many or a class when expanded.

d_call: -; j_call: TRBJ1-2; clone_size: -; v_call: TRBV30; cdr3_aa: ARRGATVGYGYT
d_call: TRBD1; j_call: TRBJ2-7; clone_size: -; v_call: TRBV5-8; cdr3_aa: ASSWDRGHEQY
d_call: -; j_call: TRBJ2-3; clone_size: -; v_call: TRBV5-1; cdr3_aa: ASGTGAGDTQY
d_call: TRBD2; j_call: TRBJ2-1; clone_size: -; v_call: TRBV5-1; cdr3_aa: ASSLKEAGGPDEQF
d_call: -; j_call: TRBJ1-6; clone_size: -; v_call: TRBV5-4; cdr3_aa: ASSETELASPLH
d_call: -; j_call: TRBJ2-7; clone_size: few; v_call: TRBV7-2; cdr3_aa: ASRQGTYEQY
d_call: -; j_call: TRBJ2-3; clone_size: -; v_call: TRBV6-5; cdr3_aa: ASSLTTNTDTQY
d_call: -; j_call: TRBJ1-5; clone_size: -; v_call: TRBV7-2; cdr3_aa: ASSLAFGGGNQPQH
d_call: -; j_call: TRBJ1-4; clone_size: many; v_call: TRBV7-9; cdr3_aa: ASSSRGYNEKLF
d_call: -; j_call: TRBJ1-6; clone_size: -; v_call: TRBV25-1; cdr3_aa: ASTTAGLYSPLH
d_call: TRBD1; j_call: TRBJ2-2; clone_size: -; v_call: TRBV6-2/TRBV6-3; cdr3_aa: ASSEHRGDTGELF
d_call: TRBD2; j_call: TRBJ2-3; clone_size: -; v_call: TRBV6-2/TRBV6-3; cdr3_aa: ASSYAGGQNTQY
d_call: TRBD1; j_call: TRBJ2-2; clone_size: few; v_call: TRBV28; cdr3_aa: ASSAQGWTGELF
d_call: TRBD1; j_call: TRBJ2-2; clone_size: -; v_call: TRBV7-6; cdr3_aa: ASSAQGGNTGELF
d_call: TRBD1; j_call: TRBJ1-4; clone_size: -; v_call: TRBV5-1; cdr3_aa: ASGRSDRGNEKLF
d_call: TRBD1; j_call: TRBJ2-7; clone_size: -; v_call: TRBV30; cdr3_aa: AWKRQGRYEQY
d_call: TRBD2; j_call: TRBJ2-5; clone_size: once; v_call: TRBV19; cdr3_aa: ASRMTSGSQETQY
d_call: -; j_call: TRBJ2-5; clone_size: -; v_call: TRBV30; cdr3_aa: AWREGNQETQY
d_call: TRBD2; j_call: TRBJ2-7; clone_size: -; v_call: TRBV6-2/TRBV6-3; cdr3_aa: ASSHPYYSTSLTNEQY
d_call: -; j_call: TRBJ1-2; clone_size: -; v_call: TRBV27; cdr3_aa: ASSLGGGWGYGYT
d_call: TRBD1; j_call: TRBJ1-6; clone_size: -; v_call: TRBV5-1; cdr3_aa: ASSVRGTGASPLH
d_call: -; j_call: TRBJ1-1; clone_size: -; v_call: TRBV9; cdr3_aa: ASSVVGTGTEAF
d_call: -; j_call: TRBJ2-7; clone_size: -; v_call: TRBV20-1; cdr3_aa: SASFQVQY
d_call: -; j_call: TRBJ2-1; clone_size: -; v_call: TRBV19; cdr3_aa: ASSPTGSSYNEQF
d_call: -; j_call: TRBJ2-7; clone_size: -; v_call: TRBV9; cdr3_aa: ASSVEDRSYEQY
d_call: -; j_call: TRBJ2-3; clone_size: -; v_call: TRBV18; cdr3_aa: ASSPRSRGSTDTQY
d_call: -; j_call: TRBJ2-3; clone_size: -; v_call: TRBV3-1/TRBV3-2; cdr3_aa: ASSQDSHFSTDTQY
d_call: -; j_call: TRBJ2-2; clone_size: -; v_call: TRBV5-4; cdr3_aa: ASSLGLVTGELF
d_call: -; j_call: TRBJ2-7; clone_size: -; v_call: TRBV10-1; cdr3_aa: ASSESGGHEQY
d_call: -; j_call: TRBJ2-5; clone_size: -; v_call: TRBV9; cdr3_aa: ASSRTEETQY
d_call: -; j_call: TRBJ2-2; clone_size: -; v_call: TRBV11-2; cdr3_aa: ASSPRGPGELF
d_call: TRBD2; j_call: TRBJ2-3; clone_size: -; v_call: TRBV7-2; cdr3_aa: ASSSSGATDTQY
d_call: TRBD1; j_call: TRBJ1-6; clone_size: -; v_call: TRBV6-5; cdr3_aa: ASRQGAGNSPLH
d_call: TRBD2; j_call: TRBJ2-1; clone_size: -; v_call: TRBV10-1; cdr3_aa: ASSESGLAGGNNEQF
d_call: TRBD2; j_call: TRBJ2-3; clone_size: -; v_call: TRBV12-5; cdr3_aa: ASGLVQGSGEGDTQY
d_call: -; j_call: TRBJ2-2; clone_size: -; v_call: TRBV20-1; cdr3_aa: SATFGGELF
d_call: -; j_call: TRBJ2-4; clone_size: -; v_call: TRBV18; cdr3_aa: ASSPGTGQNIQY
d_call: TRBD1; j_call: TRBJ1-3; clone_size: few; v_call: TRBV27; cdr3_aa: ASSIVVPTGSSGNTIY
d_call: -; j_call: TRBJ2-1; clone_size: -; v_call: TRBV14; cdr3_aa: ASSQGTLRRSNEQF
d_call: -; j_call: TRBJ2-1; clone_size: -; v_call: TRBV19; cdr3_aa: ASRGSIAKYNEQF
d_call: -; j_call: TRBJ1-5; clone_size: once; v_call: TRBV4-2; cdr3_aa: ASSQEAGGNQPQH
d_call: -; j_call: TRBJ2-5; clone_size: -; v_call: TRBV6-6; cdr3_aa: ASSPGTSQETQY
d_call: -; j_call: TRBJ1-4; clone_size: -; v_call: TRBV5-1; cdr3_aa: ASSLASGPPNEKLF
d_call: -; j_call: TRBJ1-5; clone_size: once; v_call: TRBV30; cdr3_aa: AWSRGQTFNQPQH
d_call: -; j_call: TRBJ1-4; clone_size: -; v_call: TRBV30; cdr3_aa: AWSTGTATNEKLF
d_call: TRBD2; j_call: TRBJ2-7; clone_size: -; v_call: TRBV10-3; cdr3_aa: AISEFGTSGWGRNEQY